The T cell receptor (beta chain) described here comes from a study of control samples from healthy donors and cancer patients (dated by TCRdb to 2019 to 2021). Libraries were made using the immunoSEQ multiplex PCR assay. This is the immuneACCESS table as TCRdb keeps it, with only in-frame sequences that have V and J called. A part of the clones is gone; compared with another copy, unresolved V genes explain less than half, and the rest is unexplained. A total of tens of thousands of clones appear in this sample, 88% of them only once. Clones ranked in the top ten supply 40% of the sample. Concerning this clone itself: The specificity of this receptor is unknown. No base quality information exists; no much larger clone differs at one position.

Sample: PBMCs. The receptor was isolated from a man aged 45-60 years with head and neck cancer.

The nucleotide sequence reads as follows: TGTGCCAGCAACCGGGCGGGGGACTACGAGCAGTACTTC. This yields the protein CASNRAGDYEQYF. The V gene is TRBV28 and the J gene is TRBJ2-7, and 7 junctional nucleotides match TRBD2. The CDR3 holds 13 amino acids from the cysteine to the phenylalanine. Only CDR3 DNA is held: 39 bases, read in frame from base 1. The germline V gene specifies MDHEN as CDR1 and SYDVKM as CDR2. From V the trimming removes 7 bases and from J it removes 3 bases, while the gene matches leave 6 bases of the junction unaccounted for.